These 9 T cell receptor beta chains were sequenced from one sample in a study of vaccination effects on CD4 cells after COVID-19. TCRdb keeps only in-frame clones here, not all; method: immunoSEQ multiplex PCR. Of just under 45,000 clones listed, around 78% are singletons. Ahead of sequencing, the ViraFEST assay grew antigen-specific CD4+ T cells using viral peptide pools. Upon completion of 10 days in culture, CD4+ T cells were isolated. People in the vaccine group had not been infected with SARS-CoV-2 before, and their nucleocapsid antibodies were negative. No antigens are known for them. The sequencing used CD4+ T cells from PBMCs cultured with SARS-CoV-2 spike peptides, collected before COVID-19 vaccination. The receptors were gathered from a human donor who received a COVID-19 vaccine.

This chain links TRBV11-2 with TRBJ2-7; 9 bases agree with TRBD2. J lost 0 bases, V lost 5 bases, and 8 bases had no gene match. The CDR3 extends over 16 amino acids. Germline CDR1 SGHAT, CDR2 FQNNGV. The CDR3 region has the DNA TGTGCCAGCAGCCCATTTAGCGGGGGCTACTCCTACGAGCAGTACGTC. Its translation: CASSPFSGGYSYEQYV.

This clone occurred a few times. This chain connects TRBV5-1 to TRBJ1-6; TRBD1 matches 7 bases. CDR1 is SGHRS and CDR2 is YFSETQ in the germline V gene. Trimming cost V 4 bases and J 5 bases; bases outside gene matches: 3. CDR3 length: 14 amino acids. CDR3: CASSIGTDNSPLHF. The CDR3 DNA reads as TGCGCCAGCAGCATCGGGACAGATAATTCACCCCTCCACTTT.

The chain couples TRBV30 to TRBJ1-1, with a tentative D call TRBD1 (5 bases). The CDR3 covers 13 residues. Trimming left V 1 base short and J 6 bases short, with 12 bases between. From germline, CDR1 is GTSNPN and CDR2 SVGIG (reference sequence). CDR3 sequence (DNA): TGTGCCTGGAGTGGGGGGGTGAGCTCTGAAGCTTTCTTT. This translates into CAWSGGVSSEAFF.

The chain recombines TRBV6-5 with TRBJ1-5; D is possibly TRBD1 (5 bases). Germline V lookup: CDR1 MNHEY, CDR2 SVGAGI. The germline V and J ends were trimmed by 8 bases and 11 bases, with 10 bases remaining between them. The CDR3 is made up of 10 amino acids. Here the CDR3 reads CASGDVTQHF. CDR3 bases: TGTGCCAGCGGGGACGTAACCCAGCATTTT.

The V and J genes are TRBV18 and TRBJ1-2; TRBD1 aligns across 10 bases. V gave up 6 bases and J gave up 11 bases; unmatched junction bases: 9. This CDR3 spans 13 amino acids. The germline V gene has CDR1 KGHSH and CDR2 LQKENI. CDR3 DNA sequence: TGTGCCAGCTCTGGTGGGACAGGGGAAGCGTACACCTTC. Translating it yields CASSGGTGEAYTF. Using reference TRBV18 and TRBJ1-2 for the parts outside the CDR3, the full variable domain is NAGVMQNPRHLVRRRGQEARLRCSPMKGHSHVYWYRQLPEEGLKFMVYLQKENIIDESGMPKERFSAEFPKEGPSILRIQQVVRGDSAAYFCASSGGTGEAYTFGSGTRLTVV.

This chain links TRBV6-6 with TRBJ2-1, with 8 bases matching TRBD2. Germline trimming cut 3 bases from V and 2 bases from J; bases unmatched to any gene: 3. The germline V gene has CDR1 MNHNY and CDR2 SVGAGI (reference sequence). This CDR3 is 15 amino acids long. CDR3 bases: TGTGCCAGCAGTTATGGCGGGGGGACCTACAATGAGCAGTTCTTC. Translating it yields CASSYGGGTYNEQFF.

The chain recombines TRBV19 with TRBJ1-2; the D is unclear. Trimming shortened V by 8 bases and J by 4 bases, and 20 bases separated the two germline ends. Germline CDR1 reads LNHDA; CDR2 reads SQIVND (reference sequence). The CDR3 is 15 residues long. DNA of the CDR3: TGTGCCAGTTCGGCCTTTAAGGGAACCGGCTATGGCTACACCTTC. Its translation is CASSAFKGTGYGYTF.

The gene calls are TRBV5-1 and TRBJ2-5; 7 nucleotides align to TRBD2. Losses at the gene ends were 4 bases for V and 2 bases for J; bases not matched to a gene: 8. CDR1 and CDR2 (germline): SGHRS, YFSETQ. This CDR3 has 15 residues. CDR3 sequence (DNA): TGCGCCAGCAGCGTCGTGGCGGGGGAACAAGAGACCCAGTACTTC. As protein: CASSVVAGEQETQYF.

The rearrangement uses TRBV24-1 and TRBJ1-5; D is ambiguous. Germline loops: CDR1 KGHDR, CDR2 SFDVKD. The CDR3 runs to 16 residues. V lost 3 bases and J 2 bases, leaving 13 bases between the germline ends. CDR3 in amino acids: CATSDPTGKGNQPQHF. CDR3 bases: TGTGCCACCAGTGATCCAACCGGAAAAGGCAATCAGCCCCAGCATTTT.